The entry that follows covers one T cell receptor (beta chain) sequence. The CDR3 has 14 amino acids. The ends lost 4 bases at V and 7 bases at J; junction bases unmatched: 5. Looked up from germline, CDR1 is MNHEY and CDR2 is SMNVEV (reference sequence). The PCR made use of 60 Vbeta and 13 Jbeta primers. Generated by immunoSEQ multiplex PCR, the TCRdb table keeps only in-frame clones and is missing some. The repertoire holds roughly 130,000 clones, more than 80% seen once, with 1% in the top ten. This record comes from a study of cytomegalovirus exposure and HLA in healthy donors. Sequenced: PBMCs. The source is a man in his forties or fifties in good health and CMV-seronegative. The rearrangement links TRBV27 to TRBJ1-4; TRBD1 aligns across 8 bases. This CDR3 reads CASSWAGTGEKLFF. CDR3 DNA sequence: TGTGCCAGCAGTTGGGCCGGGACAGGTGAAAAACTGTTTTTT.